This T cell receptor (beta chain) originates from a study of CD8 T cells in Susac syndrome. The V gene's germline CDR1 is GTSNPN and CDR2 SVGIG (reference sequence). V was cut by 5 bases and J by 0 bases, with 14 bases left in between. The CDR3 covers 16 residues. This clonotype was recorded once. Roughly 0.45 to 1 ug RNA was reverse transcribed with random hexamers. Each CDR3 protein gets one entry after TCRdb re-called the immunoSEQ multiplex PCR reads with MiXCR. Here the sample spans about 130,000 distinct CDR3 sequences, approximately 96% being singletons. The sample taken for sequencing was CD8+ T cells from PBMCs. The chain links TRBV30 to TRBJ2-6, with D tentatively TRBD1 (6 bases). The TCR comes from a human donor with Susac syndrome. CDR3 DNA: TGTGCCTGGGTGGGGACACCGAGCTCTGGGGCCAACGTCCTGACTTTC. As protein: CAWVGTPSSGANVLTF.